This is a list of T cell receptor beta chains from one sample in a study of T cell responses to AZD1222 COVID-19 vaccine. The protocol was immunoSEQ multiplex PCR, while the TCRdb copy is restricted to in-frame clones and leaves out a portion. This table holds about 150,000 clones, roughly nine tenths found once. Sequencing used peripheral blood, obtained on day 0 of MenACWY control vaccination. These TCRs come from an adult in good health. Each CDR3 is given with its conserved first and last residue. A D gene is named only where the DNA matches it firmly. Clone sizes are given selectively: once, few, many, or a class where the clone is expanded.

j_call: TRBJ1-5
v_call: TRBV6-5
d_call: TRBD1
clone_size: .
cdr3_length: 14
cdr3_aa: CASSSTGGAQPQHF
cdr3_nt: TGTGCCAGCAGTTCCACAGGGGGAGCTCAGCCCCAGCATTTT

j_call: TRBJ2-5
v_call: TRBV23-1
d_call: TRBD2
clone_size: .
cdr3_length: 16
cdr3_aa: CASSRLAGGPGETQYF
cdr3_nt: TGCGCCAGCAGTCGACTAGCGGGAGGGCCGGGAGAGACCCAGTACTTC

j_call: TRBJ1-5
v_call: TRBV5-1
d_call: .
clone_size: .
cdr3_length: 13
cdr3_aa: CASSTRGDQPQHF
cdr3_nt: TGCGCCAGCAGTACGAGGGGTGATCAGCCCCAGCATTTT

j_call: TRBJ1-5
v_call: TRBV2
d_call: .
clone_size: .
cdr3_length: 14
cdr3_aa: CASSDRVGNQPQHF
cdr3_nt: TGTGCCAGCAGTGACAGGGTGGGGAATCAGCCCCAGCATTTT

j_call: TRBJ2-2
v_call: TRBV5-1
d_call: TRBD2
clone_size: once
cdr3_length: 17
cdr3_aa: CASSLARTSGGMRELFF
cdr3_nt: TGCGCCAGCAGCTTGGCCCGGACTAGCGGGGGAATGAGGGAGCTGTTTTTT

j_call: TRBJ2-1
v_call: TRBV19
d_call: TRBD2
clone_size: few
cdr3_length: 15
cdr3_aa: CASSIAGGIYNEQFF
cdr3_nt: TGTGCCAGTAGTATAGCGGGGGGGATATACAATGAGCAGTTCTTC

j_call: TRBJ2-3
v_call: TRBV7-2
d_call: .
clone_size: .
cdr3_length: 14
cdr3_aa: CASSLEVARDTQYF
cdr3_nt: TGTGCCAGCAGCTTAGAGGTAGCGCGGGATACGCAGTATTTT

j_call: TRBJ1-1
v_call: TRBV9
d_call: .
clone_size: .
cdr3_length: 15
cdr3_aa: CASSLTADPGTEAFF
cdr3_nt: TGTGCCAGCAGCCTAACAGCGGACCCGGGCACTGAAGCTTTCTTT

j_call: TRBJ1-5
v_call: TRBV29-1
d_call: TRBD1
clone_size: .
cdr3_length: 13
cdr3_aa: CSVQGQGNQPQHF
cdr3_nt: TGCAGCGTCCAGGGACAGGGGAATCAGCCCCAGCATTTT

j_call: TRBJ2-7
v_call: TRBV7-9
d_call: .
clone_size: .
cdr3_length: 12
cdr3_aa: CASSLTEYEQYF
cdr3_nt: TGTGCCAGCAGCCTTACGGAATACGAGCAGTACTTC

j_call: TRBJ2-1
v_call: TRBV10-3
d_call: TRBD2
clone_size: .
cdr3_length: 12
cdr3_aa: CAYSAGGVEQFF
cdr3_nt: TGTGCTTACTCGGCGGGGGGCGTTGAGCAGTTCTTC

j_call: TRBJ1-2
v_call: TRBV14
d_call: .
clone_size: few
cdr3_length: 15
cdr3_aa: CASSLAGGLTHGYTF
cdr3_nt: TGTGCCAGCAGCCTGGCCGGGGGTCTTACCCATGGCTACACCTTC

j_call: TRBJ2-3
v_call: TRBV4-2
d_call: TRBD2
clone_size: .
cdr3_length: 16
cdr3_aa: CASSQTAGGPTDTQYF
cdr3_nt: TGTGCCAGCAGCCAAACAGCGGGAGGGCCTACAGATACGCAGTATTTT

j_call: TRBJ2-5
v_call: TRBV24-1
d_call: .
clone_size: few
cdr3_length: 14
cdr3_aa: CATSDFGVGETQYF
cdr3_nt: TGTGCCACCAGTGATTTTGGGGTTGGTGAGACCCAGTACTTC

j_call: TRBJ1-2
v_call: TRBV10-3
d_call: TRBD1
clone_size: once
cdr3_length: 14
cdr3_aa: CAIRGTGDDYGYTF
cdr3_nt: TGTGCCATCAGAGGGACAGGGGATGACTATGGCTACACCTTC

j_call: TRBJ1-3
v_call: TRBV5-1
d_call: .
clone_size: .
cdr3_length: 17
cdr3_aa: CASSLEGRTLGGNTIYF
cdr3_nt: TGCGCCAGCAGCTTGGAGGGACGGACTCTCGGAGGAAACACCATATATTTT

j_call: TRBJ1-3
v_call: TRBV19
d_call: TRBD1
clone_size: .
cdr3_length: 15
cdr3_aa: CASSIGQGAGNTIYF
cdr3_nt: TGTGCCAGTAGTATAGGGCAGGGGGCCGGAAACACCATATATTTT

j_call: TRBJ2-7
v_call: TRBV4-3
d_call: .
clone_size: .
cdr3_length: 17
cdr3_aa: CASSRQLGGAIIYEQYF
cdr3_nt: TGCGCCAGCAGCCGACAGCTAGGGGGGGCTATAATCTACGAGCAGTACTTC

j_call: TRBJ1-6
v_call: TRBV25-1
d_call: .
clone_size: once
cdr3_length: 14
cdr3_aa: CASSAEGGRSPLHF
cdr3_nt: TGTGCCAGCAGTGCCGAGGGAGGACGTTCACCCCTCCACTTT

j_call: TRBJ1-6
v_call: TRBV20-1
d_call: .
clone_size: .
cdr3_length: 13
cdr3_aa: CSASRQFGSPLHF
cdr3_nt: TGCAGTGCTAGTCGACAGTTCGGTTCACCCCTCCACTTT

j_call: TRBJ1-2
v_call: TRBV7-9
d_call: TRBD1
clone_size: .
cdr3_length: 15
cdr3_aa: CASSPRNSRGSGYTF
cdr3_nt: TGTGCCAGCAGCCCTAGAAATAGCAGGGGGTCGGGCTACACCTTC

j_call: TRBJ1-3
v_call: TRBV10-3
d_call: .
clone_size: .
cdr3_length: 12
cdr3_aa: CAIRLSGNTIYF
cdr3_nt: TGTGCCATTCGACTCTCTGGAAACACCATATATTTT

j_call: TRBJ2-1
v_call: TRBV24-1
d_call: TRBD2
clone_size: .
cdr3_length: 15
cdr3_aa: CATSDSGREGNEQFF
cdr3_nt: TGTGCCACCAGTGATTCAGGAAGGGAGGGCAATGAGCAGTTCTTC

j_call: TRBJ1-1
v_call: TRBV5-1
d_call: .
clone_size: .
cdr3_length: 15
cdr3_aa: CASSPFLTDDTEAFF
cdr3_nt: TGCGCCAGCAGCCCATTTTTGACGGATGACACTGAAGCTTTCTTT

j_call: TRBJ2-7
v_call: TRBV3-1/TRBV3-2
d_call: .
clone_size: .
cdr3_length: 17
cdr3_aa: CASSPPHDGRGFYEQYF
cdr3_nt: TGTGCCAGCAGCCCCCCTCATGACGGGAGAGGGTTCTACGAGCAGTACTTC

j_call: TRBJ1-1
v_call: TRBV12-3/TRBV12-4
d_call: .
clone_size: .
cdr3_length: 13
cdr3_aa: CASSYPGRPEAFF
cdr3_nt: TGTGCCAGCAGTTATCCGGGACGGCCTGAAGCTTTCTTT

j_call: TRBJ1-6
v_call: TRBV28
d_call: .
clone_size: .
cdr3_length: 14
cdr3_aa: CASSTGKGNSPLHF
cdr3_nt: TGTGCCAGCAGCACAGGGAAGGGTAATTCACCCCTCCACTTT

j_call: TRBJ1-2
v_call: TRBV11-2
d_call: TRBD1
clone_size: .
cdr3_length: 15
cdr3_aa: CASSLGRTGNYGYTF
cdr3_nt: TGTGCCAGCAGCTTAGGTCGGACAGGGAACTATGGCTACACCTTC

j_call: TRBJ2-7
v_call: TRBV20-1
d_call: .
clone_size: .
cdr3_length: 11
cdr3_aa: CSLQGIHEQYF
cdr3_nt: TGCAGCCTCCAGGGTATCCACGAGCAGTACTTC

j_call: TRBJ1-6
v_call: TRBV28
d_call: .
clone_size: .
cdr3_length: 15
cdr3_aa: CASSRDGGLNSPLHF
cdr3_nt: TGTGCCAGCAGTAGGGATGGGGGGCTTAATTCACCCCTCCACTTT

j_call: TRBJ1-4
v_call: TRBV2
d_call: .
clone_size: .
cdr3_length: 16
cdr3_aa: CASSGPPGTTNEKLFF
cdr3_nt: TGTGCCAGCAGTGGCCCCCCAGGGACAACTAATGAAAAACTGTTTTTT

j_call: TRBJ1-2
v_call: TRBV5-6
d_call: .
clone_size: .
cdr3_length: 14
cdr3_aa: CASSFTGNPDGYTF
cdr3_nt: TGTGCCAGCAGCTTTACAGGGAATCCGGATGGCTACACCTTC

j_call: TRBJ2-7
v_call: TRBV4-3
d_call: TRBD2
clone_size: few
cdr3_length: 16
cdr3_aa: CASSQDPLAGVYEQYF
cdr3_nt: TGCGCCAGCAGCCAAGATCCCCTAGCGGGAGTTTACGAGCAGTACTTC

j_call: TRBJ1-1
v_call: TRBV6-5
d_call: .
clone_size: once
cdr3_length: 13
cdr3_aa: CASSYLGDTEAFF
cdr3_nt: TGTGCCAGCAGTTACCTAGGGGACACTGAAGCTTTCTTT

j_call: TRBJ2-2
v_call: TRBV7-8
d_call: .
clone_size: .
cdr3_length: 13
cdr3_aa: CASGEQNTGELFF
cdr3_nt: TGTGCCAGTGGTGAGCAGAACACCGGGGAGCTGTTTTTT

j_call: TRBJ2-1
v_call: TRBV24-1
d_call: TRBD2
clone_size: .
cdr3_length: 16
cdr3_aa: CATSGISGSSYNEQFF
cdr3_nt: TGTGCCACCAGTGGAATTAGCGGGAGCTCCTACAATGAGCAGTTCTTC

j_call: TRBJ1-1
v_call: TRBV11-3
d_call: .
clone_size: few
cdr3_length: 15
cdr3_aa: CASSSRTFMNTEAFF
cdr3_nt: TGTGCCAGCAGCTCACGGACCTTTATGAACACTGAAGCTTTCTTT

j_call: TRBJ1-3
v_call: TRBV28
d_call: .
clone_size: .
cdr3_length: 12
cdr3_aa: CASSLVGNTIYF
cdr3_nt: TGTGCCAGCAGTTTAGTTGGAAACACCATATATTTT

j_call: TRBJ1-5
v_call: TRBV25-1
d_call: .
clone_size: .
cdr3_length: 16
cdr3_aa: CASSGGGGPGNQPQHF
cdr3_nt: TGTGCCAGCAGTGGAGGGGGAGGACCAGGCAATCAGCCCCAGCATTTT

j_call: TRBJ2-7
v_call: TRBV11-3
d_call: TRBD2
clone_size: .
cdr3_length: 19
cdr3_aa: CASSLRGPTFAGGPYEQYF
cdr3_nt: TGTGCCAGCAGCTTACGGGGACCCACATTCGCGGGGGGGCCCTACGAGCAGTACTTC

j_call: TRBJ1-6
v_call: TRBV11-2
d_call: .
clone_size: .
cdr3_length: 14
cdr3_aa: CASSLVYNNSPLHF
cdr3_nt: TGTGCCAGCAGCCTCGTTTATAATAATTCACCCCTCCACTTT

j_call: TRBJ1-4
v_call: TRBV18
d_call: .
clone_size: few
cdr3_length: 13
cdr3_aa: CASTTGLDEKLFF
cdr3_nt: TGTGCCAGCACTACAGGCCTGGATGAAAAACTGTTTTTT

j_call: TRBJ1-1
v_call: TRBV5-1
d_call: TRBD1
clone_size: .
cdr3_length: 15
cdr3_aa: CASSFYRGQNTEAFF
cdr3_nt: TGCGCCAGCAGCTTTTACAGGGGCCAGAACACTGAAGCTTTCTTT

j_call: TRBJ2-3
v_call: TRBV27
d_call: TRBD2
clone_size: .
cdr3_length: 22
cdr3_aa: CASSLTGVARGTRLRGTDTQYF
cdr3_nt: TGTGCCAGCAGCCTTACCGGGGTTGCGCGGGGGACGCGACTACGCGGCACAGATACGCAGTATTTT

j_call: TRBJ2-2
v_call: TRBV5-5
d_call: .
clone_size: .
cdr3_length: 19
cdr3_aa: CASSLEFGLQFANTGELFF
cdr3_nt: TGTGCCAGCAGCTTGGAATTCGGGTTACAGTTCGCGAACACCGGGGAGCTGTTTTTT

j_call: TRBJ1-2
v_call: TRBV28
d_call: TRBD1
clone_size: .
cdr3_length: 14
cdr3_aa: CASSSGGSNYGYTF
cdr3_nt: TGTGCCAGCAGTTCAGGGGGCTCTAACTATGGCTACACCTTC

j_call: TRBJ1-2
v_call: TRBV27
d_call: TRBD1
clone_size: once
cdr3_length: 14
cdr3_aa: CASSLVQGVSGYTF
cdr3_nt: TGTGCCAGCAGTTTAGTGCAGGGGGTATCCGGCTACACCTTC

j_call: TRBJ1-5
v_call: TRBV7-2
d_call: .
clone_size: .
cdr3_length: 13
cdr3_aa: CASSRLSNQPQHF
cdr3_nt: TGTGCCAGCAGCCGCCTGAGCAATCAGCCCCAGCATTTT

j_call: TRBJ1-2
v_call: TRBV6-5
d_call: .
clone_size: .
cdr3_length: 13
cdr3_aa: CASFPRARGGYTF
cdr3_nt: TGTGCCAGCTTCCCTAGGGCGCGGGGTGGCTACACCTTC

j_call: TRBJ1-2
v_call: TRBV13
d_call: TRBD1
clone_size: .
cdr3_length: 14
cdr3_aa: CASSRGQSMFGYTF
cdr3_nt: TGTGCCAGCAGCCGGGGACAGTCTATGTTTGGCTACACCTTC

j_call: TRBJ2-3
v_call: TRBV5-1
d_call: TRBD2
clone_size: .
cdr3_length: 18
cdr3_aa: CASSLGTSLLTAADTQYF
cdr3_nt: TGCGCCAGCAGCTTGGGGACTAGCCTTTTGACGGCGGCAGATACGCAGTATTTT